This TCR beta chain was sequenced for a study of HIV-infected patients and healthy controls. This CDR3 has 12 amino acids. V lost 9 bases and J lost 5; bases outside the gene matches: 3. Germline V gene lookup returns CDR1 SGHTA and CDR2 FQGNSA. This clonotype was seen repeatedly, ten times or more. TCRdb processed the 5' RACE reads anew with MiXCR; each CDR3 protein has one entry. The sample has approximately 67,000 distinct CDR3 sequences, roughly a sixth seen once. The sequenced sample was CD4+ T cells from blood. This rearrangement joins TRBV7-2 to TRBJ2-3; 9 nucleotides match TRBD2. The sequence derives from a human donor in good health. The CDR3 DNA sequence: TGTGCCAGTAGCGGGGGCGGAGATACGCAGTATTTT. Protein product: CASSGGGDTQYF.